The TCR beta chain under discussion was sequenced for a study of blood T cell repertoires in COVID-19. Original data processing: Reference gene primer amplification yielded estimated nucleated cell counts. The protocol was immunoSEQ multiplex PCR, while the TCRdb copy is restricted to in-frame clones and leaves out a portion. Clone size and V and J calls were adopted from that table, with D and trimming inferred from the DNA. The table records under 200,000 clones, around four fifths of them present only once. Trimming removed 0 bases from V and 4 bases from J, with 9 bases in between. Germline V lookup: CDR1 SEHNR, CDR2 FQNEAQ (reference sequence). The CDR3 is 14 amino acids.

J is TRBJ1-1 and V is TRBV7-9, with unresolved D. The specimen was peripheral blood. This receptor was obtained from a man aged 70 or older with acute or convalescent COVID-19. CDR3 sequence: CASSLARVGTEAFF. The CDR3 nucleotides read TGTGCCAGCAGCTTAGCGCGGGTAGGCACTGAAGCTTTCTTT.